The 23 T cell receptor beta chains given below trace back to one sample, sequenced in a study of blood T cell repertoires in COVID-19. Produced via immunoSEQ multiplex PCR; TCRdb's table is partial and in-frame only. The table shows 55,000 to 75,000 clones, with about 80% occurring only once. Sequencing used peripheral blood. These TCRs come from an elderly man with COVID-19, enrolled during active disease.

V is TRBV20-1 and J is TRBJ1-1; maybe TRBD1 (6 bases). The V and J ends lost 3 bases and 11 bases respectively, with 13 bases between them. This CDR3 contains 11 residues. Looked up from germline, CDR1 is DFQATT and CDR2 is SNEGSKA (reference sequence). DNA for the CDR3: TGCAGTGCTAGGAGGGGGGGCGAGGCTTTCTTT. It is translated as CSARRGGEAFF.

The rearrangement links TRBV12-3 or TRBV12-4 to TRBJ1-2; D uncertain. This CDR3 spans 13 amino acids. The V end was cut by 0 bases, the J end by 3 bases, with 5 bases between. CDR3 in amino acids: CASSLAGDYGYTF. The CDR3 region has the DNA TGTGCCAGCAGTTTAGCGGGAGACTATGGCTACACCTTC.

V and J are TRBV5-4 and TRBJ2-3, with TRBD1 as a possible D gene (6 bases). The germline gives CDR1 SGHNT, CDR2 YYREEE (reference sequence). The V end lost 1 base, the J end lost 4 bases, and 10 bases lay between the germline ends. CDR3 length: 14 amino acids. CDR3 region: CASSLREGADTQYF. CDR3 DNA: TGTGCCAGCAGCTTGAGAGAGGGGGCAGATACGCAGTATTTT.

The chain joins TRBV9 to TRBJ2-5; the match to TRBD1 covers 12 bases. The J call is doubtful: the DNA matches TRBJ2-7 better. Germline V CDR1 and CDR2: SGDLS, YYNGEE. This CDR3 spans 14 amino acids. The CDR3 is CASSRDRGRLEQYF. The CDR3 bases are TGTGCCAGCAGCCGGGACAGGGGGCGTCTCGAGCAGTACTTC.

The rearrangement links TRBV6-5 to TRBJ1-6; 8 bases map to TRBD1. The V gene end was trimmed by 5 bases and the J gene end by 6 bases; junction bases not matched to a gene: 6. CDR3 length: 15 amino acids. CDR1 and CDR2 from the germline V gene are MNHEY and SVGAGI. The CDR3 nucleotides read TGTGCCAGCAGTAGTACAGGGGGTGCTAATTCACCCCTCCACTTT. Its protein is CASSSTGGANSPLHF.

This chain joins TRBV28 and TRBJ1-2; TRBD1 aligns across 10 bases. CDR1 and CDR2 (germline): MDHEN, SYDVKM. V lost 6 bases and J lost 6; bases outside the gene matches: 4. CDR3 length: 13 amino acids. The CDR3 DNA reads TGTGCCAGCAGCCGCGACAGGGGGCATGGCTACACCTTC. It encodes CASSRDRGHGYTF.

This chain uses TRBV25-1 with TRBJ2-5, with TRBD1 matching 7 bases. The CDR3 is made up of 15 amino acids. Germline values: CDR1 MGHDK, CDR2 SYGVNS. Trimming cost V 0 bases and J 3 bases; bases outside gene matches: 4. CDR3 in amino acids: CASSEYRGRKETQYF. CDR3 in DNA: TGTGCCAGCAGTGAATATAGGGGGCGGAAAGAGACCCAGTACTTC.

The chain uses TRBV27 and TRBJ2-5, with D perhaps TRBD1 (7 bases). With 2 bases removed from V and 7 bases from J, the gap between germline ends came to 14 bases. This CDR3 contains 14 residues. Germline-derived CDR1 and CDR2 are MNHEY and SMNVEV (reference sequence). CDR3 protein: CASSLTRQGGTQYF. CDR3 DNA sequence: TGTGCCAGCAGTTTAACTCGCCAGGGGGGGACCCAGTACTTC.

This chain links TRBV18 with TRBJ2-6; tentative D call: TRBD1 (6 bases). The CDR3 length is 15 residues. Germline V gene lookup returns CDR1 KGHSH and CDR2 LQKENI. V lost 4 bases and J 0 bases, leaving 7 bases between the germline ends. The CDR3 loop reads CASSQQGSGANVLTF. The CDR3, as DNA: TGTGCCAGCTCACAACAGGGCTCTGGGGCCAACGTCCTGACTTTC.

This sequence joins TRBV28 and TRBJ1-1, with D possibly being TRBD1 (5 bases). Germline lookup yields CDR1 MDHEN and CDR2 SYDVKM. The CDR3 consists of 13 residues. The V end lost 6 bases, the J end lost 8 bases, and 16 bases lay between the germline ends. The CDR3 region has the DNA TGTGCCAGCAGGTTGCCCACGGACATGGAAGCTTTCTTT. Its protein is CASRLPTDMEAFF. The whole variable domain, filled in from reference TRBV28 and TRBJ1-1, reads DVKVTQSSRYLVKRTGEKVFLECVQDMDHENMFWYRQDPGLGLRLIYFSYDVKMKEKGDIPEGYSVSREKKERFSLILESASTNQTSMYLCASRLPTDMEAFFGQGTRLTVV.

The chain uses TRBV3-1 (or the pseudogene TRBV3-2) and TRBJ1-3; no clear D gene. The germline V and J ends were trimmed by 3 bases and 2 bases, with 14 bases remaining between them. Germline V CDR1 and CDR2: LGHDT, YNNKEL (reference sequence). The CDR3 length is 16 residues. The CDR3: CASSQAGILAGNTIYF. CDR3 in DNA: TGTGCCAGCAGCCAGGCGGGGATACTGGCTGGAAACACCATATATTTT.

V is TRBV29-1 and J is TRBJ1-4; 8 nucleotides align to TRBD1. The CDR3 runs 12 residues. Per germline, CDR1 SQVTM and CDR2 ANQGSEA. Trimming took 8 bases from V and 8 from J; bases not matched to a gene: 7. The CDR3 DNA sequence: TGCAGCTCGCGACAGGGGACCGAAAAACTGTTTTTT. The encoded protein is CSSRQGTEKLFF.

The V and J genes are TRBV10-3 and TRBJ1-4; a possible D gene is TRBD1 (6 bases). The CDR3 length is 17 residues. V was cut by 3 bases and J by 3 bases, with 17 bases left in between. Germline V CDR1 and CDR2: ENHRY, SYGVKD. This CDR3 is CAISDPSTGQANEKLFF. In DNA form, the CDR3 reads TGTGCCATCAGTGACCCTTCGACAGGTCAGGCTAATGAAAAACTGTTTTTT.

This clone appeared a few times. Here the CDR3 reads CASSYWTSGYNEQFF. The CDR3 nucleotides are TGTGCCAGTAGCTATTGGACTAGCGGGTACAATGAGCAGTTCTTC. The chain links TRBV19 to TRBJ2-1; 11 bases match TRBD2. CDR1 and CDR2 (germline): LNHDA, SQIVND (reference sequence). V shed 6 bases and J 4 bases; nucleotides not matched to a gene: 5. This CDR3 is built from 15 residues.

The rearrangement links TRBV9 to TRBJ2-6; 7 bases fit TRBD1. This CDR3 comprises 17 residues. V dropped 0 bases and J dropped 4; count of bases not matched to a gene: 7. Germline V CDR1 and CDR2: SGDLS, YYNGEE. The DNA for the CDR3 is TGTGCCAGCAGCGTAGGGGACAGATTGGGCGGGGCCAACGTCCTGACTTTC. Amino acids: CASSVGDRLGGANVLTF.

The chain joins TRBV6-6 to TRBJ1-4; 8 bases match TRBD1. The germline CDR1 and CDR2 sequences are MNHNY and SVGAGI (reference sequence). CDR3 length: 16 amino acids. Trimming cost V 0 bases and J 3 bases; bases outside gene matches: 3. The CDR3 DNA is TGTGCCAGCAGTTACTCGACGGGACAGGCTAATGAAAAACTGTTTTTT. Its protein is CASSYSTGQANEKLFF.

The CDR3 DNA follows: TGTGCCAGCTCACCACTGGACAGGGCCTCCTACAATGAGCAGTTCTTC. Protein sequence: CASSPLDRASYNEQFF. V gene TRBV18 combines with J gene TRBJ2-1, with 8 nucleotides matching TRBD1. The ends lost 1 base at V and 0 bases at J; junction bases unmatched: 2. Germline assignment: CDR1 KGHSH and CDR2 LQKENI. The CDR3 covers 16 residues.

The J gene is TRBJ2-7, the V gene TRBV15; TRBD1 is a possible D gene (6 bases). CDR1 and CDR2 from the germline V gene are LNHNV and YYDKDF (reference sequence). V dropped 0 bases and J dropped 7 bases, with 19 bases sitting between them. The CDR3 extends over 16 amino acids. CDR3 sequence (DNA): TGTGCCACCAGCAGAGATCCGGCAGGGGTGAAGCGGGAGCAGTACTTC. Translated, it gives CATSRDPAGVKREQYF.

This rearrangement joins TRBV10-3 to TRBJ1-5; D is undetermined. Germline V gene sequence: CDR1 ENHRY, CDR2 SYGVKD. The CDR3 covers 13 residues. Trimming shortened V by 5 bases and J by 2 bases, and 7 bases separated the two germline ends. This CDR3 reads CAISYSGNQPQHF. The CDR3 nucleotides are TGTGCCATCAGTTACAGTGGCAATCAGCCCCAGCATTTT.

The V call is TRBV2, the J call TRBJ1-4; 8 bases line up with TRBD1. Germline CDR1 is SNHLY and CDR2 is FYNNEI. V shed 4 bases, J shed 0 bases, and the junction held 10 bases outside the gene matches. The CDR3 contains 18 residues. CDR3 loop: CASSVGSAGGATNEKLFF. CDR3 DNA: TGTGCCAGCAGTGTGGGGAGCGCAGGGGGCGCAACTAATGAAAAACTGTTTTTT.

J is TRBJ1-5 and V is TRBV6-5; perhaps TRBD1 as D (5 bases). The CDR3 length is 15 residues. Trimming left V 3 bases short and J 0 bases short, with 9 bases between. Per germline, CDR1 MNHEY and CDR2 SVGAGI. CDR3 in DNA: TGTGCCAGCAGTTATCAGGGTGGTAGCAATCAGCCCCAGCATTTT. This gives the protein CASSYQGGSNQPQHF.

The CDR3 sequence: CASSQSTGSNYEQYF. For the CDR3, the DNA is TGTGCCAGCAGCCAAAGCACAGGCTCTAACTACGAGCAGTACTTC. The chain links TRBV3-1 (or the pseudogene TRBV3-2) to TRBJ2-7; maybe TRBD1 (5 bases). The V gene lost 2 bases and the J gene lost 3 bases, with 14 bases spanning the gap. Germline V CDR1 and CDR2: LGHDT, YNNKEL (reference sequence). The CDR3 extends over 15 amino acids.

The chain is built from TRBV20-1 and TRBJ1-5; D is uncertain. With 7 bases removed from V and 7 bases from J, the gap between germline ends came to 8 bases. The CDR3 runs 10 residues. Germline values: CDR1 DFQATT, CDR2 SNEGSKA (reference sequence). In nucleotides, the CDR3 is TGCAGTGTCAATCGGCAGCCCCAGCATTTT. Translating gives CSVNRQPQHF.